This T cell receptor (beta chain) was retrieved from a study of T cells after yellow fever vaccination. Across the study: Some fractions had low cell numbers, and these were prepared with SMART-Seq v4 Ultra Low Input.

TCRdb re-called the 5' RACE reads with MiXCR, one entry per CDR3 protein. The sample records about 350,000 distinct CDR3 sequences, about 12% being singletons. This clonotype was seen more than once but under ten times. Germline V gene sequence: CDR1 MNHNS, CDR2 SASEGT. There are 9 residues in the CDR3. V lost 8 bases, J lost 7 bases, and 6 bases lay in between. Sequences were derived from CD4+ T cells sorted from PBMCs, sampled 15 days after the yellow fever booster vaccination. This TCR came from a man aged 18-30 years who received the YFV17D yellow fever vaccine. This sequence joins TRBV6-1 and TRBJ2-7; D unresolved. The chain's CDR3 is CASGEEQYV. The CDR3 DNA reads TGTGCCAGCGGGGAAGAGCAGTACGTC.